This T cell receptor beta chain was profiled in a study of graft-versus-host responses after intestinal transplantation. Study in general: Isolated intestinal, liver-intestinal, or multivisceral transplants had been given to the recipients. Tacrolimus and steroids were given for two to three years to all recipients after anti-thymocyte globulin induction. Study-wide points: Recipient marrow showed GvH clones, some seen first in ileum or blood. Early HvG declines after transplant were associated with peak circulating GvH clone levels.

The authors processed graft tissue to release intraepithelial and lamina propria lymphocytes. Data came from immunoSEQ multiplex PCR; TCRdb stores just in-frame clones and leaves some out. The sample records 15,000 to 20,000 clones, around 82% being singletons. Note on this clone: The antigen is undetermined.

The ends were cut back, 7 bases at V and 0 bases at J, with 18 bases in the middle. In germline, CDR1 is MGHDK, CDR2 SYGVNS. This CDR3 is 16 amino acids long. This clonotype was obtained from a human patient who received an intestinal transplant, so some T cells may come from the graft donor. The sequenced sample was ileum tissue, obtained 17 days after transplant. The J gene is TRBJ2-5, the V gene TRBV25-1; D is perhaps TRBD2 (6 bases). The CDR3 sequence: CASTPLGGNYQETQYF. As DNA, the CDR3 is TGTGCCAGCACCCCTTTGGGAGGCAACTACCAAGAGACCCAGTACTTC. The complete variable domain, with remaining parts taken from reference TRBV25-1 and TRBJ2-5, reads EADIYQTPRYLVIGTGKKITLECSQTMGHDKMYWYQQDPGMELHLIHYSYGVNSTEKGDLSSESTVSRIRTEHFPLTLESARPSHTSQYLCASTPLGGNYQETQYFGPGTRLLVL.